Sequencing of this T cell receptor beta chain was carried out in a study of beta chain features in type 1 diabetes (dated by TCRdb to the late 2010s). Background for the entire study: No differences in mean age, gender distribution, total cell number or subset yield were found between patients and healthy donors. In the study, TCRB repertoires of sorted circulating CD4+ T cell subsets from recently diagnosed type 1 diabetes patients were compared with those of matched healthy donors. Regulatory and stem cell-like memory subsets were isolated from only 8 patients and roughly 8 healthy donors, whereas naive and central memory subsets came from all 30 or so donors. A total of 90 million to 130 million sorted cells were examined across all samples, and a strong correlation was observed between cell number per subset and RNA yield.

In the case of this clone: Its antigen target is currently unknown. Within one base of it there is no much larger clone, and no base qualities were kept.

The High Capacity cDNA Reverse Transcription Kit was used to reverse transcribe all of the isolated RNA, meaning that expressed TCRB transcripts were what got sequenced. Naive, central memory and regulatory T cell samples underwent deep immunoSEQ sequencing, averaging approximately 3.3 million total reads per sample. Sorted cells were lysed in RLT buffer and RNA was extracted with DNase-treated RNeasy Micro or Mini kits, depending on cell number. Each cell subset was processed separately to prevent cross-contamination, with patient and healthy donor samples processed together. Using the immunoSEQ multiplex PCR, TCRB sequences were amplified from cDNA into 87-bp fragments spanning the CDR3 region. Amplicons were sequenced on the Illumina HiSeq platform. For the original study's pipeline: Synthetic template baselines were used to correct PCR bias computationally, reads within Hamming distance 2 were collapsed, and singletons that could not be merged were discarded. Reads were aligned to IMGT to assign V, D and J genes, CDR3 length, and insertions or deletions at six rearrangement sites. Within each subset, clonotype counts were normalized to sorted cell number, after which true diversity and Gini coefficients were computed with the tcR R package. Repertoire sharing was quantified using the overlap coefficient calculated on TCRB nucleotide sequences. As a proxy for the pre-selection repertoire, out-of-frame TCRB sequences from naive cells were analyzed. TCRdb took this table from immuneACCESS and kept in-frame rearrangements with V and J called. Such tables lack part of the clones; where checked against another copy, unresolved V genes explain under half of the gap, and the rest is unexplained. The DNA gave D and trimming, while V, J and clone size come from that table. The table for this sample lists hundreds of thousands of clones; 15% of them were counted only once. Of the sample, roughly 0.098% falls within the top ten clones.

Points the paper makes about the study in general: Because cDNA rather than genomic DNA was sequenced, highly expressing activated cells could have been over-represented, although no difference in activation and CD3 levels was found between groups. PCR may preferentially amplify shorter templates, but because patient and control samples were amplified and corrected together, any resulting skew would affect both groups equally. At VDJ recombination sites, patients with type 1 diabetes made fewer insertions and deleted more nucleotides, a pattern implying thymic rearrangement abnormalities. In all four CD4+ subsets, TCRB CDR3 length was moderately but significantly shorter in type 1 diabetes patients. Naive, central memory and regulatory TCRB repertoires appeared more similar among patients than among healthy donors. Because small numbers of individuals were included in the HLA sub-analyses, any influence of HLA type on TCRB rearrangement was left unresolved.

A single peripheral blood draw of 95 to 150 mL on average was collected from each donor into heparinised tubes. A BD FACSAria II and a panel including CD45RO, CCR7, CD25, CD127, CD95 and CD27 were used to sort naive, central memory, regulatory and stem cell-like memory CD4+ T cells. Purity was above 95% for every sorted population. PBMCs were isolated immediately by Lymphoprep density gradient centrifugation and stained directly without culture. To minimize batch effects, samples were stained and sorted in pairs, one healthy donor with one patient per experiment. The source is a man younger than 35 in good health. Sequencing was carried out using naive CD4+ T cells from blood. The cell subset or site label here, explained by the study, means: true naive CD4+ T cells.

The DNA sequence is TGTGCCAGCAGGGAAAATCGGGGGGCGCTAGCCAAAAACATTCAGTACTTC. It translates to CASRENRGALAKNIQYF. The chain joins TRBV28 to TRBJ2-4, and the D gene may be TRBD2, 7 bases matching. Between the V and J ends, shortened by 6 bases and 0 bases respectively, the junction contains 18 bases. The CDR1 and CDR2 encoded by the germline V gene are MDHEN and SYDVKM. From the cysteine up to the phenylalanine, the CDR3 has a length of 17 residues. The CDR3 DNA has 51 bases and is translated from base 1.